A single sample is the source of the 25 T cell receptor beta chains below, sequenced in a study of OX40 agonist ivuxolimab in advanced cancers. Clones were read by immunoSEQ multiplex PCR, and TCRdb kept only the in-frame ones, dropping some. Among around 80,000 clones listed, over 75% were seen once. The input for sequencing was CD4+ or CD8+ T cells sorted from blood, taken in a trial of the OX40 agonist ivuxolimab. These receptors were collected from an adult with an advanced solid tumor such as melanoma, head and neck, liver or kidney cancer.

For this clone: One end of the junction does not line up with germline, which may come from a read error. The chain uses TRBV7-9 and TRBJ2-2; 8 bases agree with TRBD1. Per germline, CDR1 SEHNR and CDR2 FQNEAQ (reference sequence). The CDR3 consists of 15 residues. The CDR3 DNA sequence: TGTGTCAGCAGCTACAGGGGGAGGAACACCGGGGAGCTGTTTTTT. It yields the protein CVSSYRGRNTGELFF.

This chain joins TRBV6-1 and TRBJ1-6, with D possibly TRBD1 on 5 matching bases. The CDR3 sequence is 15 residues long. V dropped 5 bases and J dropped 10 bases, with 18 bases sitting between them. Germline CDR1 reads MNHNS; CDR2 reads SASEGT. CDR3 DNA: TGTGCCAGCAGTTCCCAGCCGGGGGAGCGGTCACCCCTCCACTTT. It codes for CASSSQPGERSPLHF.

This chain links TRBV2 with TRBJ1-1; D gene uncertain. The V gene's germline CDR1 is SNHLY and CDR2 FYNNEI. This CDR3 has 13 residues. Trimming removed 6 bases at V and 6 bases at J, with 14 bases between. The CDR3, as DNA: TGTGCCAGCAGAGGACTTACTCGGGCTGAAGCTTTCTTT. Its translation: CASRGLTRAEAFF. Supplemented by reference TRBV2 and TRBJ1-1, the full variable domain reads EPEVTQTPSHQVTQMGQEVILRCVPISNHLYFYWYRQILGQKVEFLVSFYNNEISEKSEIFDDQFSVERPDGSNFTLKIRSTKLEDSAMYFCASRGLTRAEAFFGQGTRLTVV.

This chain joins TRBV5-8 and TRBJ2-5; the match to TRBD2 covers 7 bases. V was pared by 4 bases and J by 4 bases, with 4 bases of the junction left unmatched. The CDR3 totals 13 residues. The germline V gene encodes CDR1 SGHTS and CDR2 YDEGEE. For the CDR3, the DNA is TGTGCCAGCAGCCAGTGGGGGGGAGAGACCCAGTACTTC. Amino acids: CASSQWGGETQYF.

The chain carries TRBV30 and TRBJ1-5; 9 nucleotides agree with TRBD1. Germline-derived CDR1 and CDR2 are GTSNPN and SVGIG (reference sequence). The V segment lost 2 bases and the J segment 3 bases; nucleotides outside the gene matches: 8. The CDR3 runs 16 residues. Written as DNA, the CDR3 is TGTGCCTGGAGTACCGGGACAGGGTCTACCAATCAGCCCCAGCATTTT. Residues: CAWSTGTGSTNQPQHF.

This rearrangement joins TRBV14 to TRBJ2-7; 9 nucleotides match TRBD1. Germline trimming cut 4 bases from V and 2 bases from J; bases unmatched to any gene: 12. The CDR3 spans 17 residues. From germline, CDR1 is SGHDN and CDR2 FVKESK. CDR3 sequence (DNA): TGTGCCAGCAGCCGAGTTGGCCCGGGACAGGGCACCTACGAGCAGTACTTC. Protein: CASSRVGPGQGTYEQYF. Drawing the rest from reference TRBV14 and TRBJ2-7, the complete variable domain is EAGVTQFPSHSVIEKGQTVTLRCDPISGHDNLYWYRRVMGKEIKFLLHFVKESKQDESGMPNNRFLAERTGGTYSTLKVQPAELEDSGVYFCASSRVGPGQGTYEQYFGPGTRLTVT.

This rearrangement joins TRBV15 to TRBJ1-5, with 12 bases identical to TRBD1. With 5 bases clipped from V and 9 bases from J, the junction kept 11 bases outside the gene matches. The CDR3 sequence is 16 residues long. The germline gives CDR1 LNHNV, CDR2 YYDKDF (reference sequence). The CDR3 reads CATSASGTGGRGPQHF. CDR3 DNA: TGTGCCACCAGCGCCTCCGGGACAGGGGGCCGGGGGCCCCAGCATTTT.

The V and J genes are TRBV5-1 and TRBJ2-3; 9 positions match TRBD2. Germline values: CDR1 SGHRS, CDR2 YFSETQ. The CDR3 spans 16 residues. V lost 5 bases, J lost 5 bases, and 12 bases stayed unmatched. The chain's CDR3 is CASSYIPGLAIDTQYF. CDR3 nucleotides: TGCGCCAGCAGTTATATTCCGGGACTAGCAATAGATACGCAGTATTTT.

The chain recombines TRBV11-3 with TRBJ2-4; 8 bases map to TRBD2. There are 16 residues in the CDR3. J lost 1 base, V lost 4 bases, and 6 bases had no gene match. Germline CDR1 is SGHNT and CDR2 is YENEEA. CDR3 region: CASSYRVAGAKNIQYF. The CDR3 coding sequence is TGTGCCAGCAGCTACAGGGTAGCGGGGGCCAAAAACATTCAGTACTTC.

This sequence joins TRBV6-5 and TRBJ2-5; 11 nucleotides match TRBD2. The V segment lost 2 bases and the J segment 7 bases; nucleotides outside the gene matches: 6. The V gene's germline CDR1 is MNHEY and CDR2 SVGAGI. This CDR3 is built from 15 residues. The CDR3 bases are TGTGCCAGCAGTTACAGTAGCGGGGGGGCTGGGACCCAGTACTTC. It is translated as CASSYSSGGAGTQYF.

DNA of the CDR3: TGTGCCTGGTATACAAGGAACACCGGGGAGCTGTTTTTT. It yields the protein CAWYTRNTGELFF. The V and J genes are TRBV30 and TRBJ2-2; D uncertain. V shed 5 bases and J shed 1 base, with 8 bases lying between them. Germline CDR1 is GTSNPN and CDR2 is SVGIG (reference sequence). The CDR3 has 13 amino acids.

V usage is TRBV29-1 and J usage is TRBJ2-5; D gene ambiguous. The V end lost 7 bases, the J end lost 5 bases, and 17 bases lay between the germline ends. The CDR3 runs to 13 residues. Germline CDR1 reads SQVTM; CDR2 reads ANQGSEA. CDR3 amino acids: CSALKGGGETQYF. CDR3 in DNA: TGCAGCGCCTTGAAGGGCGGTGGGGAGACCCAGTACTTC.

The chain couples TRBV7-9 to TRBJ1-1; weak D call: TRBD1 (5 bases). Germline CDR1 reads SEHNR; CDR2 reads FQNEAQ (reference sequence). Trimming removed 0 bases from V and 10 bases from J, with 12 bases in between. The CDR3 extends over 13 amino acids. CDR3 in DNA: TGTGCCAGCAGCTTAGCCACAAAAGGGGTAGCTTTCTTT. Protein product: CASSLATKGVAFF.

The genes are TRBV6-1 and TRBJ2-2; the match to TRBD2 covers 9 bases. This CDR3 has 15 residues. Germline CDR1 and CDR2: MNHNS and SASEGT. J gave up 7 bases and V 2 bases, and 5 bases lay outside the gene matches. This CDR3 is CASSERASGVGELFF. In DNA form, the CDR3 reads TGTGCCAGCAGTGAAAGGGCTAGCGGGGTCGGGGAGCTGTTTTTT.

V usage is TRBV19 and J usage is TRBJ2-6; 7 nucleotides align to TRBD1. The germline CDR1 and CDR2 sequences are LNHDA and SQIVND (reference sequence). This CDR3 is built from 20 residues. The J segment lost 0 bases and the V segment lost 3 bases, leaving 14 bases of the junction unmatched. The CDR3 DNA reads as TGTGCCAGTAGTATCCAACTCCGACAGGGAACAACCTCTGGGGCCAACGTCCTGACTTTC. Amino acid sequence: CASSIQLRQGTTSGANVLTF.

The J gene is TRBJ2-1, the V gene TRBV7-2; 9 positions match TRBD2. Germline values: CDR1 SGHTA, CDR2 FQGNSA. The CDR3 length is 15 residues. V gave up 1 base and J gave up 7 bases; unmatched junction bases: 5. The CDR3: CASSLVAGALNEQFF. The CDR3 DNA reads TGTGCCAGCAGCTTAGTAGCGGGAGCATTGAATGAGCAGTTCTTC.

This chain joins TRBV4-1 and TRBJ2-5; possibly TRBD1 for D (5 bases). This CDR3 region has 16 residues. The V gene's germline CDR1 is MGHRA and CDR2 YSYEKL. The V and J ends lost 4 bases and 3 bases respectively, with 18 bases between them. The CDR3: CASSRGHGATEETQYF. In nucleotides, the CDR3 is TGCGCCAGCAGCCGAGGACATGGGGCCACGGAAGAGACCCAGTACTTC.

Worth noting for this clone: At one end, the junction sequence differs from germline, possibly due to a read error. The J gene is TRBJ2-1, the V gene TRBV12-5; TRBD2 matches at 7 bases. The CDR3 runs 17 residues. Germline V gives CDR1 LGHNT, CDR2 FRNRAP. The CDR3 DNA sequence: TGTGCTAGTGATTTGGTAGACGGGAGGAGCTCCTACAATGAGCAGTTCTTC. Protein sequence: CASDLVDGRSSYNEQFF.

The chain is built from TRBV5-1 and TRBJ1-4; no definite D call. The germline CDR1 and CDR2 sequences are SGHRS and YFSETQ. The CDR3 runs 16 residues. The ends were cut back, 2 bases at V and 4 bases at J, with 15 bases in the middle. CDR3 sequence reads: CASSLNGYRNNEKLFF. The DNA of the CDR3 is TGCGCCAGCAGCTTAAATGGGTATCGGAATAATGAAAAACTGTTTTTT.

This sequence joins TRBV5-1 and TRBJ2-6, with D unresolved. Between the trimmed V and J ends, which lost 7 bases and 1 base, there was a span of 12 bases. The germline CDR1 and CDR2 sequences are SGHRS and YFSETQ. The CDR3 is 15 amino acids. CDR3 DNA: TGCGCCAGCCGTGGTCGGGTGTCTGGGGCCAACGTCCTGACTTTC. It translates to CASRGRVSGANVLTF.

This clone showed up just once. The chain employs TRBV10-3 and TRBJ1-5; 7 bases agree with TRBD1. This CDR3 spans 14 amino acids. Germline CDR1 is ENHRY and CDR2 is SYGVKD. Germline trimming cut 0 bases from V and 8 bases from J; bases unmatched to any gene: 4. The CDR3 sequence: CAISESMQGEPQHF. The DNA of the CDR3 is TGTGCCATCAGTGAGTCGATGCAGGGGGAGCCCCAGCATTTT.

This clone was observed once. V gene TRBV5-1 combines with J gene TRBJ2-7; 7 nucleotides match TRBD1. Germline CDR1 is SGHRS and CDR2 is YFSETQ. V lost 3 bases, J lost 4 bases, and 4 bases stayed unmatched. This CDR3 is 13 amino acids long. The CDR3 region is CASSSGQLYEQYF. CDR3 coding DNA: TGCGCCAGCAGCTCGGGACAGCTGTACGAGCAGTACTTC.

The chain combines TRBV11-2 with TRBJ1-2, with 9 bases fitting TRBD1. J gave up 7 bases and V 1 base, and 7 bases lay outside the gene matches. The CDR3 extends over 15 amino acids. Germline V CDR1 and CDR2: SGHAT, FQNNGV. CDR3 region: CASSLGGTGLGGYTF. The CDR3 nucleotides read TGTGCCAGCAGCTTAGGGGGGACAGGGCTGGGTGGCTACACCTTC.

This sequence joins TRBV10-3 and TRBJ2-5; 7 nucleotides agree with TRBD1. The ends lost 0 bases at V and 1 base at J; junction bases unmatched: 5. CDR1 is ENHRY, CDR2 SYGVKD, per germline. The CDR3 is made up of 16 amino acids. The CDR3 coding sequence is TGTGCCATCAGTGAGTCAAGGGGGCGCAGCCAAGAGACCCAGTACTTC. Translating it yields CAISESRGRSQETQYF.

V usage is TRBV12-5 and J usage is TRBJ1-5; D ambiguous. Germline CDR1 and CDR2: LGHNT and FRNRAP. This CDR3 has 13 residues. Trimming pared 3 bases from V and 6 bases from J, leaving 9 bases between. CDR3 coding DNA: TGTGCTAGTGGTTTAGAGCAAGGTCAGCCCCAGCATTTT. It is translated as CASGLEQGQPQHF.